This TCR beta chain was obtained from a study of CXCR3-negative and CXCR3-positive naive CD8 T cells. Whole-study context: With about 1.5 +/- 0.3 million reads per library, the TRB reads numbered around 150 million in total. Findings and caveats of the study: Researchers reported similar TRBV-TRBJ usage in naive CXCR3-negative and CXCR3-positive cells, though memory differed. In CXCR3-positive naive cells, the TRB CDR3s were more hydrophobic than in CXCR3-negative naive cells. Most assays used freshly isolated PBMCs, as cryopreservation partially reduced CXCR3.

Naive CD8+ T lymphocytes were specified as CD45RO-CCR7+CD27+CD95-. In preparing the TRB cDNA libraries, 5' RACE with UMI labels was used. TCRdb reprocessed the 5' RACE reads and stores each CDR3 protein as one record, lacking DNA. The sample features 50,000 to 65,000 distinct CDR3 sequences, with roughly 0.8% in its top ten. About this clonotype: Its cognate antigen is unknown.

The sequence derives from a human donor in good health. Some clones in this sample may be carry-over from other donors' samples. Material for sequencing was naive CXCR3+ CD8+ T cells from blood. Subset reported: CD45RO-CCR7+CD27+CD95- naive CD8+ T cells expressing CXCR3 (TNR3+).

CDR3 loop: CASSPRSNSYEQYF. The chain is built from TRBV7-6 and TRBJ2-7. The CDR3 is made up of 14 amino acids. The germline V gene has CDR1 SGHVS and CDR2 FNYEAQ.